Shown below are 32 T cell receptor beta chains from a single sample sequenced in a study of T cell responses to AZD1222 COVID-19 vaccine (dated by TCRdb to about 2021). Library generation was performed with the immunoSEQ multiplex PCR assay. TCRdb took this table from immuneACCESS and kept in-frame rearrangements with V and J called. Such tables lack part of the clones; where checked against another copy, unresolved V genes explain under half of the gap, and the rest is unexplained. A total of 65,000 to 95,000 clones appear in this sample, about 91% of them only once. The ten largest clones capture 6% to 8.5% of the sample. The label giving this sample's time point can be read as: baseline before first vaccination. This specimen's treatment or condition label, per the study, means: meningococcal conjugate vaccine given as trial control. Specimen: peripheral blood, collected on day 0 of MenACWY control vaccination. The receptor source for this set is an adult in good health.

The rearrangement links TRBV25-1 to TRBJ1-2; TRBD1 agrees at 7 bases. V dropped 6 bases and J dropped 0; count of bases not matched to a gene: 10. Germline assignment: CDR1 MGHDK and CDR2 SYGVNS. The CDR3 contains 16 residues. The CDR3 protein is CASSSTGTDANYGYTF. The CDR3 nucleotides read TGTGCCAGCAGCAGCACCGGGACAGATGCTAACTATGGCTACACCTTC.

This clone was counted a few times. The rearrangement uses TRBV5-8 and TRBJ1-5; D gene unclear. Germline V gives CDR1 SGHTS, CDR2 YDEGEE. CDR3 length: 14 residues. V shed 2 bases and J shed 0 bases, with 6 bases lying between them. The CDR3 nucleotides are TGTGCCAGCAGCTTTTTGCATAGCAATCAGCCCCAGCATTTT. Its translation: CASSFLHSNQPQHF.

The chain recombines TRBV2 with TRBJ2-5, with 9 bases that match TRBD2. V gave up 10 bases and J gave up 4 bases; unmatched junction bases: 16. Germline V gene lookup returns CDR1 SNHLY and CDR2 FYNNEI. The CDR3 has 16 amino acids. The CDR3 nucleotides read TGTGCCACCAAACGTCCCGGGACTAGCACGCTAGAGACCCAGTACTTC. It encodes CATKRPGTSTLETQYF.

The CDR3 sequence: CASSSAGGDGNTIYF. The CDR3 DNA sequence: TGTGCCAGCAGTTCCGCAGGGGGCGATGGAAACACCATATATTTT. The chain links TRBV28 to TRBJ1-3; the match to TRBD1 covers 8 bases. Germline V gives CDR1 MDHEN, CDR2 SYDVKM. The CDR3 has 15 residues. Germline trimming cut 4 bases from V and 3 bases from J; bases unmatched to any gene: 5.

The CDR3 here is CASKRDREFPEAFF. In DNA form, the CDR3 reads TGCGCCAGCAAAAGGGACAGGGAGTTCCCTGAAGCTTTCTTT. The J gene is TRBJ1-1, the V gene TRBV10-1; 9 bases match TRBD1. Germline assignment: CDR1 WNHNN and CDR2 SYGVQD (reference sequence). This CDR3 is built from 14 residues. The junction had 9 bases not matched to a gene; V was cut back by 7 bases and J by 6 bases.

The V call is TRBV2, the J call TRBJ2-7; a weak D match, TRBD1 (5 bases). V was shortened by 1 base and J by 0 bases, with 10 bases between the two germline ends. Per the germline V gene, CDR1 is SNHLY and CDR2 is FYNNEI. The CDR3 covers 15 residues. CDR3 nucleotide sequence: TGTGCCAGCAGTGAAGACAGGTTTAGCTCCTACGAGCAGTACTTC. Translated: CASSEDRFSSYEQYF.

V usage is TRBV9 and J usage is TRBJ1-2; 7 nucleotides line up with TRBD1. Germline V CDR1 and CDR2: SGDLS, YYNGEE. The V segment lost 3 bases and the J segment 5 bases; nucleotides outside the gene matches: 13. The CDR3 runs to 16 residues. The chain's CDR3 is CASSASTGEGGYGYTF. The CDR3 DNA follows: TGTGCCAGCAGCGCGTCAACAGGGGAGGGGGGATATGGCTACACCTTC.

V usage is TRBV5-5 and J usage is TRBJ1-5, with D perhaps TRBD1 (5 bases). Per germline, CDR1 SGHKS and CDR2 YYEKEE (reference sequence). The germline V and J ends were trimmed by 4 bases and 6 bases, with 17 bases remaining between them. The CDR3 length is 15 residues. The CDR3 sequence is CASSDDPSGVQPQHF. The CDR3 region has the DNA TGTGCCAGCAGCGATGACCCCTCGGGGGTTCAGCCCCAGCATTTT. Complete variable domain (other parts from reference TRBV5-5 and TRBJ1-5): DAGVTQSPTHLIKTRGQQVTLRCSPISGHKSVSWYQQVLGQGPQFIFQYYEKEERGRGNFPDRFSARQFPNYSSELNVNALLLGDSALYLCASSDDPSGVQPQHFGDGTRLSIL.

The gene calls are TRBV5-6 and TRBJ2-5; 10 bases agree with TRBD1. Germline CDR1 and CDR2: SGHDT and YYEEEE. The V gene end was trimmed by 3 bases and the J gene end by 2 bases; junction bases not matched to a gene: 1. CDR3 length equals 14 residues. The DNA for the CDR3 is TGTGCCAGCAGCTCGGGACAGGGGCAAGAGACCCAGTACTTC. This sequence encodes CASSSGQGQETQYF.

The V gene is TRBV28, the J gene TRBJ1-6; D may be TRBD1 (5 bases). CDR1 and CDR2 (germline): MDHEN, SYDVKM. The CDR3 covers 15 residues. Trimming cost V 5 bases and J 11 bases, with 19 bases left between them. CDR3 sequence: CASSHGASSQPPLHF. CDR3 in DNA: TGTGCCAGCAGTCATGGGGCCTCCTCCCAACCACCCCTCCACTTT.

The gene calls are TRBV19 and TRBJ1-2, with 9 bases matching TRBD1. The CDR3 contains 14 residues. Germline V gives CDR1 LNHDA, CDR2 SQIVND (reference sequence). After removal of 8 bases from V and 4 bases from J, the junction contained 8 bases not matched to a gene. CDR3 in DNA: TGTGCCAGTGCCCGCTCGGGACAGGGCTATGGCTACACCTTC. Protein sequence: CASARSGQGYGYTF.

The V and J genes are TRBV5-6 and TRBJ2-3; D is unresolved. The CDR3 spans 14 residues. The V end was cut by 2 bases, the J end by 4 bases, with 11 bases between. In germline, CDR1 is SGHDT, CDR2 YYEEEE. The CDR3 protein is CASSFLATADTQYF. The CDR3 coding sequence is TGTGCCAGCAGCTTCCTGGCGACGGCAGATACGCAGTATTTT.

This clone was counted once. The chain combines TRBV25-1 with TRBJ2-5, with 8 bases that match TRBD1. Germline loops: CDR1 MGHDK, CDR2 SYGVNS. V was pared by 4 bases and J by 5 bases, with 12 bases of the junction left unmatched. This CDR3 region has 16 residues. CDR3 sequence (DNA): TGTGCCAGCAGTGCCCACGGGACAGGACTGGGGGAGACCCAGTACTTC. This codes for CASSAHGTGLGETQYF.

The chain carries TRBV20-1 and TRBJ1-5; TRBD1 is a possible D gene (5 bases). CDR1 and CDR2 (germline): DFQATT, SNEGSKA (reference sequence). This CDR3 contains 16 residues. V was shortened by 3 bases and J by 7 bases, with 22 bases between the two germline ends. The CDR3 coding sequence is TGCAGTGCTAGTAAGGTAGTGACAGTCCTTGGGCAGCCCCAGCATTTT. It translates to CSASKVVTVLGQPQHF.

V is TRBV2 and J is TRBJ2-7; the D gene is possibly TRBD1 (6 bases). The CDR3 has 15 residues. V shed 0 bases and J shed 2 bases, with 11 bases lying between them. The V gene's germline CDR1 is SNHLY and CDR2 FYNNEI. The CDR3 DNA sequence: TGTGCCAGCAGTGAAGCATGGACAGTAACCTACGAGCAGTACTTC. This sequence encodes CASSEAWTVTYEQYF.

The V and J genes are TRBV7-8 and TRBJ2-3, with 8 bases fitting TRBD1. V dropped 2 bases and J dropped 0; count of bases not matched to a gene: 10. CDR1 is SGHVS, CDR2 FQNEAQ, per germline. The CDR3 is 18 amino acids. This CDR3 reads CASSLIVQGGPSTDTQYF. For the CDR3, the DNA is TGTGCCAGCAGCTTAATCGTACAGGGGGGTCCTAGCACAGATACGCAGTATTTT.

The chain is built from TRBV28 and TRBJ1-1; the D gene is possibly TRBD1 (5 bases). V lost 5 bases, J lost 10 bases, and 17 bases lay in between. CDR3 length equals 13 residues. Germline V gene data show CDR1 as MDHEN and CDR2 as SYDVKM. CDR3 bases: TGTGCCAGCAGTGTAGGGGACCGGCAGGCAGCTTTCTTT. Residues: CASSVGDRQAAFF.

The chain is built from TRBV2 and TRBJ2-5; TRBD1 or TRBD2 may be the D gene (5 bases each). In germline, CDR1 is SNHLY, CDR2 FYNNEI. This CDR3 has 14 residues. Trimming removed 1 base at V and 4 bases at J, with 10 bases between. The CDR3: CASSEERGRETQYF. The CDR3 coding sequence is TGTGCCAGCAGTGAAGAGAGGGGACGAGAGACCCAGTACTTC.

The V call is TRBV15, the J call TRBJ2-5; D ambiguous. V lost 2 bases, J lost 3 bases, and 7 bases lay in between. CDR1 is LNHNV, CDR2 YYDKDF, per germline (reference sequence). The CDR3 has 13 amino acids. CDR3: CATSRPSKETQYF. CDR3 DNA: TGTGCCACCAGCAGACCTTCTAAAGAGACCCAGTACTTC.

The rearrangement links TRBV4-1 to TRBJ1-5, with unresolved D. The germline CDR1 and CDR2 sequences are MGHRA and YSYEKL. Deletions cut 0 bases from V and 4 bases from J, with 13 bases between. CDR3 length: 16 amino acids. The chain's CDR3 is CASSQDQIGGNQPQHF. The CDR3 DNA follows: TGCGCCAGCAGCCAAGATCAGATAGGTGGGAATCAGCCCCAGCATTTT.

The V and J genes are TRBV9 and TRBJ2-1; the match to TRBD2 covers 10 bases. V gave up 2 bases and J gave up 3 bases; unmatched junction bases: 2. This CDR3 region has 15 residues. The germline CDR1 and CDR2 sequences are SGDLS and YYNGEE. Here the CDR3 DNA reads TGTGCCAGCAGCGTTAGCGGGGGGCACTACAATGAGCAGTTCTTC. Its protein is CASSVSGGHYNEQFF.

The CDR3 DNA follows: TGTGCCAGCAGCCCGACAGAGGCTGGAAACACCATATATTTT. As protein: CASSPTEAGNTIYF. The chain recombines TRBV7-9 with TRBJ1-3; D is perhaps TRBD1 (5 bases). The length of the CDR3 is 14 residues. With 5 bases removed from V and 2 bases from J, the gap between germline ends came to 10 bases. The germline gives CDR1 SEHNR, CDR2 FQNEAQ (reference sequence).

This clone was counted a single time. This sequence joins TRBV10-1 and TRBJ2-7; 11 bases are a match to TRBD2. Germline CDR1 and CDR2: WNHNN and SYGVQD (reference sequence). The CDR3 has 14 amino acids. V shed 3 bases, J shed 4 bases, and the junction held 2 bases outside the gene matches. CDR3 protein: CASSEGTSGYEQYF. For the CDR3, the DNA is TGCGCCAGCAGTGAAGGGACTAGCGGTTACGAGCAGTACTTC.

The chain carries TRBV24-1 and TRBJ1-4; D may be TRBD1 (6 bases). The V and J ends lost 5 bases and 8 bases respectively, with 17 bases between them. The V gene's germline CDR1 is KGHDR and CDR2 SFDVKD. This CDR3 comprises 15 residues. The CDR3 coding sequence is TGTGCCACCAGTGCCCTAGGACAGTCCCAAGAAAAACTGTTTTTT. Translated, it gives CATSALGQSQEKLFF.

By share of the sample, this clone is medium-sized (0.01 to 0.1%). V usage is TRBV4-3 and J usage is TRBJ1-1; D gene unclear. Germline loops: CDR1 LGHNA, CDR2 YSLEER. The V end lost 1 base, the J end lost 0 bases, and 6 bases lay between the germline ends. There are 14 residues in the CDR3. Here the CDR3 reads CASSQGILNTEAFF. The CDR3 DNA reads as TGCGCCAGCAGCCAAGGTATACTGAACACTGAAGCTTTCTTT.

The CDR3 here is CASTRTGNEQFF. The CDR3 bases are TGTGCCAGCACCCGGACAGGCAATGAGCAGTTCTTC. This chain links TRBV2 with TRBJ2-1, with 7 bases identical to TRBD1. The V gene's germline CDR1 is SNHLY and CDR2 FYNNEI. V lost 7 bases, J lost 6 bases, and 3 bases stayed unmatched. This CDR3 spans 12 amino acids.

V and J are TRBV19 and TRBJ1-5, with 9 bases aligning to TRBD1. J was trimmed by 4 bases and V by 9 bases; bases with no gene match: 10. This CDR3 is 15 amino acids long. Germline values: CDR1 LNHDA, CDR2 SQIVND (reference sequence). The CDR3 protein is CASVKGQGTNQPQHF. DNA of the CDR3: TGTGCCAGCGTAAAAGGACAGGGGACAAATCAGCCCCAGCATTTT.

V and J are TRBV28 and TRBJ1-5; D is ambiguous. The CDR3 runs to 11 residues. V was pared by 11 bases and J by 5 bases, with 10 bases between. Germline CDR1 is MDHEN and CDR2 is SYDVKM. This CDR3 is CASGGDQPQHF. As DNA, the CDR3 is TGTGCCTCGGGCGGGGATCAGCCCCAGCATTTT.

The CDR3: CASSLSTRAKNIQYF. CDR3 in DNA: TGTGCCAGCAGCTTATCAACAAGGGCCAAAAACATTCAGTACTTC. The chain has TRBV5-6 and TRBJ2-4; D gene unclear. Looked up from germline, CDR1 is SGHDT and CDR2 is YYEEEE. The CDR3 is made up of 15 amino acids. V dropped 2 bases and J dropped 1 base, with 10 bases sitting between them.

The chain links TRBV6-4 to TRBJ2-7; D gene ambiguous. The V gene lost 9 bases and the J gene lost 1 base, with 4 bases spanning the gap. Germline CDR1 is MRHNA and CDR2 is SNTAGT. This CDR3 has 10 residues. CDR3 amino acids: CARVSYEQYF. CDR3 coding DNA: TGTGCCAGAGTATCCTACGAGCAGTACTTC.

This rearrangement joins TRBV6-6 to TRBJ1-2; TRBD1 might be the D (5 bases). This CDR3 is 15 amino acids long. Germline CDR1 MNHNY, CDR2 SVGAGI (reference sequence). The V gene lost 2 bases and the J gene lost 2 bases, with 12 bases spanning the gap. The CDR3 DNA sequence: TGTGCCAGCAGTTACCAGGGTCAATCCAACTATGGCTACACCTTC. Translation: CASSYQGQSNYGYTF.

This clone has just a few counts. The same CDR3 arises from other DNA sequences in this sample as well. The rearrangement uses TRBV30 and TRBJ1-2; weak D call: TRBD1 (5 bases). Trimming took off 1 base at V and 8 bases at J, with 11 bases between the two ends. The length of the CDR3 is 12 residues. Germline CDR1 GTSNPN, CDR2 SVGIG (reference sequence). CDR3 sequence: CAWSEGAGGYTF. The CDR3 bases are TGTGCCTGGAGTGAAGGGGCCGGGGGCTACACCTTC.